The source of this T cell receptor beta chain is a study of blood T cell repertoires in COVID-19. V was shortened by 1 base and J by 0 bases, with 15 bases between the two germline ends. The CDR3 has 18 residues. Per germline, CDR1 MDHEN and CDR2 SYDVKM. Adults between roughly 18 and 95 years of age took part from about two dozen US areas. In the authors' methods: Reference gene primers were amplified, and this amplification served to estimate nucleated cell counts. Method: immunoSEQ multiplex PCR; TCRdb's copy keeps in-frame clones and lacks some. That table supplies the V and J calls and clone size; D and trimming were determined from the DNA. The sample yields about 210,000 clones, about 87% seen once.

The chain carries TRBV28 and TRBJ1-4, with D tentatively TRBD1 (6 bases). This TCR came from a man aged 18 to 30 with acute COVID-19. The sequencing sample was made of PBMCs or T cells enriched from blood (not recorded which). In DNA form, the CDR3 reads TGTGCCAGCAGTTTATCGGACAGCATCCTCGCAACTAATGAAAAACTGTTTTTT. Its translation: CASSLSDSILATNEKLFF.